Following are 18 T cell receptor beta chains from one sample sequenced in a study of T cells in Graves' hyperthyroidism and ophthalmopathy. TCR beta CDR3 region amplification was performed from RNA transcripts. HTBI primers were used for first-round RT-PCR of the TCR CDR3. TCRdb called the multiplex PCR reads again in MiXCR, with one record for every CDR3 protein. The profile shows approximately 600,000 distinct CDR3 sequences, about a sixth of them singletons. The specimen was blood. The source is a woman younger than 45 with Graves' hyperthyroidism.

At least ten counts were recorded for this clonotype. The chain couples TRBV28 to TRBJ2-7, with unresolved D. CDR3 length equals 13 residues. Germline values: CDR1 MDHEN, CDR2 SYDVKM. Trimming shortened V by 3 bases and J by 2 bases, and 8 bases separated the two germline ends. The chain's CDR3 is CASSLHRTYEQYF. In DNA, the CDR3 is TGTGCCAGCAGTTTGCACCGTACCTACGAGCAGTACTTC.

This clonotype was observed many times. The CDR3: CASSALGLKETQYF. For the CDR3, the DNA is TGTGCCAGCAGCGCGCTGGGACTAAAGGAGACCCAGTACTTC. The rearrangement uses TRBV7-2 and TRBJ2-5; 7 positions match TRBD2. Germline CDR1 is SGHTA and CDR2 is FQGNSA. This CDR3 region has 14 residues. Germline trimming cut 5 bases from V and 5 bases from J; bases unmatched to any gene: 8.

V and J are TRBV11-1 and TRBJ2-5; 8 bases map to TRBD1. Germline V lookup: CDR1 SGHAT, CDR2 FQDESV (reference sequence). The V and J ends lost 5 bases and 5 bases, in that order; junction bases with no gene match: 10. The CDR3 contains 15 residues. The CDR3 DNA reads TGTGCCAGCAGCCCTACCCAGGGGGCTGAGGAGACCCAGTACTTC. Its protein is CASSPTQGAEETQYF.

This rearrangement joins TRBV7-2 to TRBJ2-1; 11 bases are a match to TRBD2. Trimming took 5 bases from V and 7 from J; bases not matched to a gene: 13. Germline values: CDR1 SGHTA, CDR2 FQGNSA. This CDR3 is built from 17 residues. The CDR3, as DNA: TGTGCCAGCAGCCAAGCTTTAGATCTAGCGGGAGGTAATGAGCAGTTCTTC. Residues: CASSQALDLAGGNEQFF.

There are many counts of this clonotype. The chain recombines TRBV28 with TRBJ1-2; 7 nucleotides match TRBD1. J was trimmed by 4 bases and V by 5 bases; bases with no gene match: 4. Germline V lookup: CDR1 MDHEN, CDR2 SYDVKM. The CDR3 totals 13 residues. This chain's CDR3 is CASSRTGLYGYTF. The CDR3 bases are TGTGCCAGCAGTCGGACAGGTCTCTATGGCTACACCTTC.

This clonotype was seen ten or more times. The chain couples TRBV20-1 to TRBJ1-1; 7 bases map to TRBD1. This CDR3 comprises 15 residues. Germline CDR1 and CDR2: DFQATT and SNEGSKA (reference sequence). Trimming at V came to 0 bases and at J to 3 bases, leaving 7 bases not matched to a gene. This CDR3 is CSARDQEGADTEAFF. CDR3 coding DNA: TGCAGTGCTAGAGATCAGGAGGGGGCGGACACTGAAGCTTTCTTT.

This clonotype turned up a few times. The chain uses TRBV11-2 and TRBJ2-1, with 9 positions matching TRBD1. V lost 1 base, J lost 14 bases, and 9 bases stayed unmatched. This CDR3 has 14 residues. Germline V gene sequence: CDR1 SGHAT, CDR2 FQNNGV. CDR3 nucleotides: TGTGCCAGCAGCTTAGGTGGGGGGGACAGGGTAGAGTTCTTC. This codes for CASSLGGGDRVEFF. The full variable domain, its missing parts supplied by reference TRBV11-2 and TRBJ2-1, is EAGVAQSPRYKIIEKRQSVAFWCNPISGHATLYWYQQILGQGPKLLIQFQNNGVVDDSQLPKDRFSAERLKGVDSTLKIQPAKLEDSAVYLCASSLGGGDRVEFFGPGTRLTVL.

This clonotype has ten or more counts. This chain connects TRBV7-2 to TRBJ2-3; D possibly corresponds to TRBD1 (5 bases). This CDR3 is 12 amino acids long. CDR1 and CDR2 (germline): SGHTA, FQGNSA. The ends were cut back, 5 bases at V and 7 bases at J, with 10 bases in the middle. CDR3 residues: CASSPRVNTQYF. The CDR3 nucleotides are TGTGCCAGCAGCCCCAGGGTGAATACGCAGTATTTT.

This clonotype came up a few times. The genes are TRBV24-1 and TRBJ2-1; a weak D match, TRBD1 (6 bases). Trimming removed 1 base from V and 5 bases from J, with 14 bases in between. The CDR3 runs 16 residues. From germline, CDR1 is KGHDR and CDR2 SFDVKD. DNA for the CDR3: TGTGCCACCAGTGATTTCTCGACCCAGGGGAACAATGAGCAGTTCTTC. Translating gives CATSDFSTQGNNEQFF.

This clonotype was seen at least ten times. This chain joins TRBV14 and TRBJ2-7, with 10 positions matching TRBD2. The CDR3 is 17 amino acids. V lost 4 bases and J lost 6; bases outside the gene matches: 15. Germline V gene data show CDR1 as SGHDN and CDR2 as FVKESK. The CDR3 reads CASSPTSGLALIGEQYF. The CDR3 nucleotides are TGTGCCAGCAGCCCCACATCGGGACTAGCGTTAATCGGCGAGCAGTACTTC.

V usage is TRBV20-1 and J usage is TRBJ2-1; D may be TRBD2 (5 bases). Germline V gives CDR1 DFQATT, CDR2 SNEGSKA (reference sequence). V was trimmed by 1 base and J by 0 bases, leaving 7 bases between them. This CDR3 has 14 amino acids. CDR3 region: CSARAAGSYNEQFF. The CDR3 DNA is TGCAGTGCTAGAGCCGCGGGCTCCTACAATGAGCAGTTCTTC.

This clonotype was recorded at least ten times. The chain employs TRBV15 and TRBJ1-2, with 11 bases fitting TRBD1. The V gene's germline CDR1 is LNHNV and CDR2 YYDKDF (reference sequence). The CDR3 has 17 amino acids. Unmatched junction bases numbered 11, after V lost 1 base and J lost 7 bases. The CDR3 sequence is CATSRVPGQGDRGGYTF. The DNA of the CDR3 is TGTGCCACCAGCAGAGTCCCGGGACAGGGGGATCGGGGTGGCTACACCTTC.

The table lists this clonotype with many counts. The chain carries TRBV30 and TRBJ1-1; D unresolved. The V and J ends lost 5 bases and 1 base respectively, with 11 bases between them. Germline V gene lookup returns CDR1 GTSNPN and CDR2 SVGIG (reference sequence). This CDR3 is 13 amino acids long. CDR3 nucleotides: TGTGCCTGGTCCTCTTCATGGAACACTGAAGCTTTCTTT. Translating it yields CAWSSSWNTEAFF.

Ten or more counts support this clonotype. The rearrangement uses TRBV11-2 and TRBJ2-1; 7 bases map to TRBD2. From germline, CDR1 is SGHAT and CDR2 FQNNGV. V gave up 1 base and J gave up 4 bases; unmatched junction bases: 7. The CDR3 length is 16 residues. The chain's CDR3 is CASSLGVSGAYNEQFF. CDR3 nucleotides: TGTGCCAGCAGCTTAGGGGTGAGCGGGGCTTACAATGAGCAGTTCTTC.

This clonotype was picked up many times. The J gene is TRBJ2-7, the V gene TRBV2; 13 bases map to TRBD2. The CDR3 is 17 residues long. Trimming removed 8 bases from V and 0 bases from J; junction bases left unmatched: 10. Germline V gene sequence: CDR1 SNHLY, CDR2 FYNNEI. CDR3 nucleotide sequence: TGTGCCAGCGAGTTGACTAGCGGGAGGTCCTCCTCCTACGAGCAGTACTTC. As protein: CASELTSGRSSSYEQYF.

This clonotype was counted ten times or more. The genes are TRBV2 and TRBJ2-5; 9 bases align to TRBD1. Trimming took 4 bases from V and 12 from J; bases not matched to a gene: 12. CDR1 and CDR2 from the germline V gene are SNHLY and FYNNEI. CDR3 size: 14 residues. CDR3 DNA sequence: TGTGCCAGCAGTGTGAACAGGGGGCAAGGTTTGGAGTACTTC. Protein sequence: CASSVNRGQGLEYF.

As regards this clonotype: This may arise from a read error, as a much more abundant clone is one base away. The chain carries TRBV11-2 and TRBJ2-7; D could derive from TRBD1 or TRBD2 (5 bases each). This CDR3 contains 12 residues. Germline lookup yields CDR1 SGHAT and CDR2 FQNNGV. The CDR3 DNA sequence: TGTGCCAGCGGCTTAGGGACCCTCGAGCAGTACTTC. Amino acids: CASGLGTLEQYF.

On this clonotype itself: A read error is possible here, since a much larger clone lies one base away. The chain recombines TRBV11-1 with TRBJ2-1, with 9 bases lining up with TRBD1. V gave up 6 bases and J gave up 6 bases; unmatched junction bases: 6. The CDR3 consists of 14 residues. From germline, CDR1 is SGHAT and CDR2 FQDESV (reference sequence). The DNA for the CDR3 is TGTGCCAGCAGTACCGGGACAGGGTTCAATGAGCAGTTCTTC. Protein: CASSTGTGFNEQFF.